This entry lists 12 T cell receptor beta chains sequenced from one sample in a study of PD-L1 blockade in urothelial cancer. The table came from immunoSEQ multiplex PCR; TCRdb's copy has only in-frame clones and leaves some out. The table shows 100,000 to 150,000 clones, with around 88% occurring only once. Sample time point: peripheral blood 6 weeks after treatment start. The sample was PBMCs, taken around atezolizumab (anti-PD-L1) treatment. These receptors were collected from a man aged 50 to 60 with urothelial cancer.

V is TRBV7-2 and J is TRBJ2-1; 8 nucleotides match TRBD2. This CDR3 has 15 residues. The germline V gene has CDR1 SGHTA and CDR2 FQGNSA. The J segment lost 5 bases and the V segment lost 6 bases, leaving 9 bases of the junction unmatched. The CDR3 sequence is CASRTVYGRDNEQFF. The DNA for the CDR3 is TGTGCCAGCAGAACTGTTTACGGGAGGGACAATGAGCAGTTCTTC.

The chain links TRBV6-6 to TRBJ2-7, with D possibly TRBD2 on 6 matching bases. Trimming left V 5 bases short and J 8 bases short, with 19 bases between. Germline V gene lookup returns CDR1 MNHNY and CDR2 SVGAGI (reference sequence). The CDR3 extends over 14 amino acids. The chain's CDR3 is CASSQTRGAGQQYF. CDR3 nucleotides: TGTGCCAGCAGTCAGACTAGGGGTGCCGGTCAGCAGTACTTC.

This clone occurred a few times. This chain connects TRBV15 to TRBJ2-1, with a weak D call TRBD2 (6 bases). CDR1 and CDR2 (germline): LNHNV, YYDKDF (reference sequence). The CDR3 totals 18 residues. The ends were cut back, 0 bases at V and 8 bases at J, with 23 bases in the middle. The CDR3 sequence: CATSRDGGGMGGYDEQFF. For the CDR3, the DNA is TGTGCCACCAGCAGAGATGGGGGAGGTATGGGCGGCTATGATGAGCAGTTCTTC.

CDR3: CAWDGLAGGSEQFF. The CDR3 DNA is TGTGCCTGGGATGGACTAGCGGGAGGTAGTGAGCAGTTCTTC. The V call is TRBV30, the J call TRBJ2-1; 14 nucleotides match TRBD2. V was pared by 5 bases and J by 9 bases, with 6 bases of the junction left unmatched. CDR3 length equals 14 residues. The germline gives CDR1 GTSNPN, CDR2 SVGIG (reference sequence). Filled out from reference TRBV30 and TRBJ2-1, the complete variable domain reads SQTIHQWPATLVQPVGSPLSLECTVEGTSNPNLYWYRQAAGRGLQLLFYSVGIGQISSEVPQNLSASRPQDRQFILSSKKLLLSDSGFYLCAWDGLAGGSEQFFGPGTRLTVL.

J is TRBJ1-6 and V is TRBV4-1; a possible D gene is TRBD1 (6 bases). Germline lookup yields CDR1 MGHRA and CDR2 YSYEKL. The CDR3 loop spans 15 amino acids. Trimming removed 1 base at V and 7 bases at J, with 11 bases between. Written as DNA, the CDR3 is TGCGCCAGCAGCCAAGGACAGGTGGGAAATTCACCCCTCCACTTT. This encodes CASSQGQVGNSPLHF.

A few counts support this clone. The rearrangement uses TRBV6-1 and TRBJ1-1; the D gene is possibly TRBD1 (6 bases). The CDR3 is 14 amino acids. CDR1 and CDR2 from the germline V gene are MNHNS and SASEGT. Trimming shortened V by 2 bases and J by 1 base, and 8 bases separated the two germline ends. The DNA for the CDR3 is TGTGCCAGCAGTGAAACAGGGAGGAACACTGAAGCTTTCTTT. This gives the protein CASSETGRNTEAFF.

The J gene is TRBJ1-6, the V gene TRBV11-3; possibly TRBD1 for D (6 bases). V lost 2 bases and J 7 bases, leaving 9 bases between the germline ends. CDR3 length: 14 amino acids. Germline lookup yields CDR1 SGHNT and CDR2 YENEEA. CDR3 DNA sequence: TGTGCCAGCAGCTTAACCGGACAGAATTCACCCCTCCACTTT. Translating gives CASSLTGQNSPLHF.

The V gene is TRBV28, the J gene TRBJ2-2; a weak D match, TRBD2 (6 bases). The CDR3 spans 15 residues. CDR1 and CDR2 from the germline V gene are MDHEN and SYDVKM. The V gene lost 3 bases and the J gene lost 1 base, with 9 bases spanning the gap. CDR3 in amino acids: CASSLGGGNTGELFF. Written as DNA, the CDR3 is TGTGCCAGCAGTTTGGGGGGAGGGAACACCGGGGAGCTGTTTTTT.

The gene calls are TRBV27 and TRBJ2-5; 7 nucleotides align to TRBD1. In germline, CDR1 is MNHEY, CDR2 SMNVEV (reference sequence). The CDR3 spans 14 residues. Trimming removed 6 bases from V and 1 base from J; junction bases left unmatched: 5. The CDR3 here is CASRSQGPQETQYF. The CDR3 DNA reads as TGTGCCAGCAGATCACAGGGGCCCCAAGAGACCCAGTACTTC.

Concerning this clone: An end of the junction differs from the germline gene, which may be a read error. The chain couples TRBV11-2 to TRBJ1-1; 9 positions match TRBD1. Germline V gene data show CDR1 as SGHAT and CDR2 as FQNNGV. The CDR3 length is 12 residues. CDR3 nucleotides: TGTGCCAGCAGCTTGGGTGGGACAGGGTTGTACTTT. Translation gives CASSLGGTGLYF.

The genes are TRBV27 and TRBJ2-7; D ambiguous. This CDR3 region has 13 residues. Trimming removed 6 bases from V and 2 bases from J, with 11 bases in between. Per the germline V gene, CDR1 is MNHEY and CDR2 is SMNVEV (reference sequence). The CDR3 is CASSFAAAYEQYF. CDR3 bases: TGTGCCAGCAGCTTTGCTGCGGCCTACGAGCAGTACTTC.

The V and J genes are TRBV5-5 and TRBJ2-1; TRBD2 is a possible D gene (6 bases). The V gene lost 4 bases and the J gene lost 8 bases, with 16 bases spanning the gap. The CDR3 is 14 amino acids. Germline CDR1 reads SGHKS; CDR2 reads YYEKEE (reference sequence). CDR3 sequence (DNA): TGTGCCAGCAGCCTCGGGAGCAGGGTCGATGAGCAGTTCTTC. Translating gives CASSLGSRVDEQFF.